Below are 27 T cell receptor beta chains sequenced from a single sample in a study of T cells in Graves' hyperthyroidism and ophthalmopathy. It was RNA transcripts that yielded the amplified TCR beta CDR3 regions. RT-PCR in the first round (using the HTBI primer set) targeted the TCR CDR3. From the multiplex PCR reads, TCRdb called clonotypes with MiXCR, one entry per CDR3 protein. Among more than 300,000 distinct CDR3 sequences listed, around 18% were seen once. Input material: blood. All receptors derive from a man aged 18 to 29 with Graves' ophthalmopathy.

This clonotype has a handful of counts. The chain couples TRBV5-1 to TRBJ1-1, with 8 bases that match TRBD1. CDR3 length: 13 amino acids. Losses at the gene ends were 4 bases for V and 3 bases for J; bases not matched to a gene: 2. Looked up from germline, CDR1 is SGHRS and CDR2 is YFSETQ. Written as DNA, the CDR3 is TGCGCCAGCAGCGGACAGGGCGACACTGAAGCTTTCTTT. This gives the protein CASSGQGDTEAFF.

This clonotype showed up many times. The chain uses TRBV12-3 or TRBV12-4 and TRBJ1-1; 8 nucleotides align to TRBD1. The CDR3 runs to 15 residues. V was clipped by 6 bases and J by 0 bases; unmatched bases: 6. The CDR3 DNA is TGTGCCAGCAGCTCAGGGGGCTGGATGAACACTGAAGCTTTCTTT. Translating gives CASSSGGWMNTEAFF.

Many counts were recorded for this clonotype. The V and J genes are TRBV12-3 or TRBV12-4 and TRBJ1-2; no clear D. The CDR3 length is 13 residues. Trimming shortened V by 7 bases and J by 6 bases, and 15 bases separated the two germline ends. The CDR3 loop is CASTLTGQDGYTF. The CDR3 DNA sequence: TGTGCCAGCACCCTGACTGGTCAAGATGGCTACACCTTC.

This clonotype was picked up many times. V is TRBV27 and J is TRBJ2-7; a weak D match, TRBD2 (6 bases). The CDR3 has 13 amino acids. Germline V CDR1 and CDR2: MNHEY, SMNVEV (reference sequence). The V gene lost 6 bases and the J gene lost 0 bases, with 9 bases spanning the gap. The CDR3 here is CASRGGSSYEQYF. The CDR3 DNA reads TGTGCCAGCAGGGGAGGCAGCTCCTACGAGCAGTACTTC.

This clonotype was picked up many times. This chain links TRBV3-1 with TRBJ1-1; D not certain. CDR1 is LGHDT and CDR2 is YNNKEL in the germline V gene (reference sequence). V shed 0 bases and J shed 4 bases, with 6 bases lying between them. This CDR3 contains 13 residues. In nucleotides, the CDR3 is TGTGCCAGCAGCCAAGAACCGGCCACTGAAGCTTTCTTT. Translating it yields CASSQEPATEAFF.

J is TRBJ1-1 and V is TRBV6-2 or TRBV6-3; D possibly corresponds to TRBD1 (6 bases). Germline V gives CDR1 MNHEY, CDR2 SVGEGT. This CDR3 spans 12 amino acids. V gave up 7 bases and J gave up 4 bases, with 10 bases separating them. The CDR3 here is CASTFRGTEAFF. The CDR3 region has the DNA TGTGCCAGCACTTTCAGGGGCACTGAAGCTTTCTTT.

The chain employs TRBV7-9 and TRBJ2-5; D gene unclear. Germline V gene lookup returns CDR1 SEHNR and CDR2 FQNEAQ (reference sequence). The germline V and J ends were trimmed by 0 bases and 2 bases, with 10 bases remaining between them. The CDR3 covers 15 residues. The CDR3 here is CASSLAMADQETQYF. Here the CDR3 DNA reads TGTGCCAGCAGCTTAGCGATGGCAGATCAAGAGACCCAGTACTTC.

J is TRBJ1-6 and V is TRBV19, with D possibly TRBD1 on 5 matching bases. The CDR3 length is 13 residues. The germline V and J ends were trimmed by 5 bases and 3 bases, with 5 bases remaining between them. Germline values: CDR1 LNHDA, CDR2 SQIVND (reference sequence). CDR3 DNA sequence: TGTGCCAGTAGTGACAGCTATAATTCACCCCTCCACTTT. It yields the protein CASSDSYNSPLHF.

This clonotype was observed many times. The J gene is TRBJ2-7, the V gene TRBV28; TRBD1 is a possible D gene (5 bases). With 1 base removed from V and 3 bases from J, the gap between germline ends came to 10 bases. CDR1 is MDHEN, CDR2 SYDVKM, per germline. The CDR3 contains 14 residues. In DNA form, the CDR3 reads TGTGCCAGCAGTTTATTAGTCAGGGACTACGAGCAGTACTTC. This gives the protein CASSLLVRDYEQYF.

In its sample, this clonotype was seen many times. CDR3 sequence reads: CASSGDSVNSPLHF. CDR3 in DNA: TGTGCCAGCAGTGGGGACAGTGTAAATTCACCCCTCCACTTT. This sequence joins TRBV12-3 or TRBV12-4 and TRBJ1-6; 7 nucleotides align to TRBD1. This CDR3 is built from 14 residues. The ends lost 5 bases at V and 7 bases at J; junction bases unmatched: 5.

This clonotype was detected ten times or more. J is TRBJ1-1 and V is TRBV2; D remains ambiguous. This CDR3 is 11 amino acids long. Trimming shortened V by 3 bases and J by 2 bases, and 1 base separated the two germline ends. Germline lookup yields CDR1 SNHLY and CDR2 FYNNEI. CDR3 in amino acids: CASSDNTEAFF. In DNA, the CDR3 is TGTGCCAGCAGTGACAACACTGAAGCTTTCTTT.

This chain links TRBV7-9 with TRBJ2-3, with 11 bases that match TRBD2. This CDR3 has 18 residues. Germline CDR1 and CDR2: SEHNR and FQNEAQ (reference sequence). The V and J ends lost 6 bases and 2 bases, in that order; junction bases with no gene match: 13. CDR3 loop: CASSRDSSGGPFTDTQYF. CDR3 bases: TGTGCCAGCAGTCGGGACTCTAGCGGGGGGCCATTCACAGATACGCAGTATTTT.

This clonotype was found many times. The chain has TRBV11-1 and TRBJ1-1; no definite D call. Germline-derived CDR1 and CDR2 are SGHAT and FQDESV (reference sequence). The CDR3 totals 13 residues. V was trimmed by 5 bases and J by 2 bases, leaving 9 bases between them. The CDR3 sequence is CASSPVGNTEAFF. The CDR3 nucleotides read TGTGCCAGCAGCCCAGTCGGAAACACTGAAGCTTTCTTT.

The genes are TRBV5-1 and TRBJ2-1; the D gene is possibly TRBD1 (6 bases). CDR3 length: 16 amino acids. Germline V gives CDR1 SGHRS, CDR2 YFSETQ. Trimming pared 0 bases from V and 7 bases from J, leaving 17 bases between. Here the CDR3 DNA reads TGCGCCAGCAGCTTGGAATCGGCAGGGGCCGGGAATGAGCAGTTCTTC. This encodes CASSLESAGAGNEQFF.

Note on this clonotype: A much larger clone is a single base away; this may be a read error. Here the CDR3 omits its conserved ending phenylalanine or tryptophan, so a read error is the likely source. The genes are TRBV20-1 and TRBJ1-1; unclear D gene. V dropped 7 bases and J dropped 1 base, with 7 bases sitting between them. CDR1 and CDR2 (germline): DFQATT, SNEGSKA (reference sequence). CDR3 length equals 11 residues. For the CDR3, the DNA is TGCAGTGTTTACAGGAACACTGAAGCTTTCCTT. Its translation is CSVYRNTEAFL.

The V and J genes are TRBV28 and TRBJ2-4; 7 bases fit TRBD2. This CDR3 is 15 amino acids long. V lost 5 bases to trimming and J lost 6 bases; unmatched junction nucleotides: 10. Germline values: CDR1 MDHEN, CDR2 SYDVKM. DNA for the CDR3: TGTGCCAGCAGTACCCCAAGCGGGGACTTAAACATTCAGTACTTC. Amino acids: CASSTPSGDLNIQYF. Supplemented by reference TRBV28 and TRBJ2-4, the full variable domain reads DVKVTQSSRYLVKRTGEKVFLECVQDMDHENMFWYRQDPGLGLRLIYFSYDVKMKEKGDIPEGYSVSREKKERFSLILESASTNQTSMYLCASSTPSGDLNIQYFGAGTRLSVL.

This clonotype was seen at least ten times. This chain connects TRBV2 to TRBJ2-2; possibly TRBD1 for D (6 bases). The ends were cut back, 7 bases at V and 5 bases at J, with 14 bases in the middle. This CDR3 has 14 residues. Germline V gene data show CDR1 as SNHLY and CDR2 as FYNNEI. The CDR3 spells CASNTDRRTGELFF. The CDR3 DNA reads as TGTGCCAGCAATACCGACAGGCGGACCGGGGAGCTGTTTTTT.

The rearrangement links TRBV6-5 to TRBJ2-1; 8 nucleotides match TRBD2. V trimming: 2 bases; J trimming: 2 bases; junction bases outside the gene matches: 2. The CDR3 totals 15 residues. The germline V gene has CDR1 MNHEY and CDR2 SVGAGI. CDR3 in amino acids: CASSYEAGAYNEQFF. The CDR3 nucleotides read TGTGCCAGCAGTTACGAAGCGGGGGCCTACAATGAGCAGTTCTTC.

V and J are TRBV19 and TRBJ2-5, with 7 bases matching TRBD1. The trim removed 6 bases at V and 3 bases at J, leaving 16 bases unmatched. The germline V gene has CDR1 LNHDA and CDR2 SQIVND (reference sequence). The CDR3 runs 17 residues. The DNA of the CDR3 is TGTGCCAGTAGGAGGGTAGGAACCGGGACAGAAAAAGAGACCCAGTACTTC. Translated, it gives CASRRVGTGTEKETQYF.

The CDR3 loop reads CASSSRPDIDNEKLFF. The CDR3 coding sequence is TGCGCCAGCAGCTCAAGGCCGGACATCGACAATGAAAAACTGTTTTTT. This sequence joins TRBV4-1 and TRBJ1-4; possible D gene TRBD1, 5 bases. The V end was cut by 5 bases, the J end by 5 bases, with 18 bases between. Per germline, CDR1 MGHRA and CDR2 YSYEKL. The CDR3 contains 16 residues.

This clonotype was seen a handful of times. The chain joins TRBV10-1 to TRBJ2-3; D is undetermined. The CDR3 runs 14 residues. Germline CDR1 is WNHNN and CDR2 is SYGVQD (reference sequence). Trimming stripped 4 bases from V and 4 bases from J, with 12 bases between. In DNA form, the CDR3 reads TGCGCCAGCAGTGGGGTAAGGGTCGCAGATACGCAGTATTTT. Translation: CASSGVRVADTQYF.

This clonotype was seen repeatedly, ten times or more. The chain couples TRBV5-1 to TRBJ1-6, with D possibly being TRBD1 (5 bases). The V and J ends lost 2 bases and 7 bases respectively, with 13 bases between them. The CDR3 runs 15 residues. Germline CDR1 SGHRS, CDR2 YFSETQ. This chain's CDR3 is CASSFGRGTNSPLHF. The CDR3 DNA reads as TGCGCCAGCAGCTTTGGACGGGGGACGAATTCACCCCTCCACTTT.

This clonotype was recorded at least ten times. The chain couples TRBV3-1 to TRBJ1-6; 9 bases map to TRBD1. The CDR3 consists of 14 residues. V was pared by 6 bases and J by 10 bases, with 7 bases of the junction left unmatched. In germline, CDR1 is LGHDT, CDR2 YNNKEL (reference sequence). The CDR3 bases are TGTGCCAGCAGTCCCGGGACAGGGCGGTCACCCCTCCACTTT. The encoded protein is CASSPGTGRSPLHF.

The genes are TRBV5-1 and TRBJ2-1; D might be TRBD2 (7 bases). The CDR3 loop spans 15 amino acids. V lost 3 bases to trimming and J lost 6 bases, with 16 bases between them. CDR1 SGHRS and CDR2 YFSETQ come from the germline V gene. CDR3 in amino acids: CASSWSRGGGNEQFF. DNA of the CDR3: TGCGCCAGCAGCTGGAGCAGGGGCGGGGGCAATGAGCAGTTCTTC. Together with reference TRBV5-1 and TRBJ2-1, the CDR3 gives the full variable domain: KAGVTQTPRYLIKTRGQQVTLSCSPISGHRSVSWYQQTPGQGLQFLFEYFSETQRNKGNFPGRFSGRQFSNSRSEMNVSTLELGDSALYLCASSWSRGGGNEQFFGPGTRLTVL.

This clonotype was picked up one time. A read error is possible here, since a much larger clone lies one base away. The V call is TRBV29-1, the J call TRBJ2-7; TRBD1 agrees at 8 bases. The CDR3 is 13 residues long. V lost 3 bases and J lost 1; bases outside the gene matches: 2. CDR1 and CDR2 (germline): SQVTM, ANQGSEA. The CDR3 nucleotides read TGCAGCGTTGAGGACAGGGATTCCTACGAGCAGTACTTC. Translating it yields CSVEDRDSYEQYF.

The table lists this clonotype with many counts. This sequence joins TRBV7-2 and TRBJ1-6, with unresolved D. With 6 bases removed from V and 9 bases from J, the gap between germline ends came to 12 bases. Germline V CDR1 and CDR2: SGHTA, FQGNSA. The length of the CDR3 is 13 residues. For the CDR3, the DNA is TGTGCCAGCAGACACCCTCCCGCTTCACCCCTCCACTTT. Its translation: CASRHPPASPLHF.

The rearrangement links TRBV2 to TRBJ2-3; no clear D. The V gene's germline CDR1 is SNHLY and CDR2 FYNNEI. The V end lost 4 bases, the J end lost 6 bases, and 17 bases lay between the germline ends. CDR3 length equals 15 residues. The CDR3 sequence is CASSVSTHLGDTQYF. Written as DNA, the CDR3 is TGTGCCAGCAGTGTCTCCACCCACCTCGGGGATACGCAGTATTTT.